The rows below give T cell receptor beta chains drawn from one sample of a study of blood T cells in healthy people across ages. TCRdb re-called the 5' RACE reads with MiXCR, one entry per CDR3 protein. The sample contains some 1,500,000 distinct CDR3 sequences, roughly two fifths of which appear only once. Sequencing used blood. These TCRs come from a woman under 30 in good health. The CDR3 runs from the conserved cysteine through the conserved F or W. Each record gives: clone size, J gene, D gene, V gene, CDR3 protein, CDR3 DNA. A D gene is named only where the DNA matches it firmly. Clone size is shown for a subset of rows, as once, few, many or a class of expanded clone.

NA	TRBJ2-7	NA	TRBV28	CASSFADSYNEQYF	TGTGCCAGCAGTTTTGCGGATTCCTACAATGAGCAGTACTTC
once	TRBJ1-3	NA	TRBV12-5	CAYPRRESSGNTIYF	TGTGCGTACCCACGGCGGGAGAGCTCTGGAAACACCATATATTTT
few	TRBJ2-3	NA	TRBV4-3	CASSQSRWGTDTKYF	TGCGCCAGCAGCCAAAGTCGCTGGGGCACAGATACGAAGTATTTT
NA	TRBJ2-7	NA	TRBV6-5	CASSYSWTEGSYEQYF	TGTGCCAGCAGTTACTCCTGGACGGAGGGATCCTACGAGCAGTACTTC
NA	TRBJ2-1	NA	TRBV4-1	CASSQVGYKHNEQFF	TGCGCCAGCAGCCAAGTTGGATACAAACACAATGAGCAGTTCTTC
NA	TRBJ1-2	TRBD1	TRBV5-1	CASSLTPGQGSYGYTF	TGCGCCAGCAGCTTAACACCGGGACAGGGTAGCTATGGCTACACCTTC
few	TRBJ2-3	NA	TRBV5-1	CASSGGPFTDTQYF	TGCGCCAGCAGCGGGGGGCCCTTCACAGATACGCAGTATTTT
few	TRBJ2-5	NA	TRBV6-5	CASSYFPGETQYF	TGTGCCAGCAGTTACTTCCCGGGGGAGACCCAGTACTTC
NA	TRBJ2-7	NA	TRBV6-5	CASSDRFNYEQYF	TGTGCCAGCAGTGACAGGTTTAACTACGAGCAGTACTTC
NA	TRBJ1-4	NA	TRBV6-5	CASSATATNEKLFF	TGTGCCAGCAGCGCAACTGCAACTAATGAAAAACTGTTTTTT
NA	TRBJ1-1	NA	TRBV7-9	CASTSTSRDHTEAFF	TGTGCCAGCACCTCCACGTCGAGGGACCACACTGAAGCTTTCTTT
many	TRBJ2-1	TRBD2	TRBV10-3	CAISETSGGAAEQFF	TGTGCCATCAGTGAGACTAGCGGGGGGGCAGCTGAGCAGTTCTTC
NA	TRBJ2-6	NA	TRBV30	CAWSLGGTGANVLTF	TGTGCCTGGAGCCTCGGGGGTACCGGGGCCAACGTCCTGACTTTC
few	TRBJ2-5	NA	TRBV6-1	CASSEVGVAEYF	TGTGCCAGCAGTGAAGTGGGAGTAGCTGAGTACTTC
NA	TRBJ1-5	NA	TRBV19	CASCNSYSNQPQHF	TGTGCCAGTTGTAACAGTTATAGCAATCAGCCCCAGCATTTT
NA	TRBJ2-5	TRBD1	TRBV12-3/TRBV12-4	CASRSGTGVWTQYF	TGTGCCAGCAGGTCCGGGACAGGGGTTTGGACCCAGTACTTC
few	TRBJ2-2	NA	TRBV7-9	CASLYGTGPGELFF	TGTGCCAGCCTCTACGGTACAGGACCCGGGGAGCTGTTTTTT
NA	TRBJ2-4	TRBD2	TRBV20-1	CSASSSGGTKNIQYF	TGCAGTGCTAGTAGTAGCGGGGGGACCAAAAACATTCAGTACTTC
NA	TRBJ1-1	TRBD1	TRBV10-3	CARRQGLNTEAFF	TGTGCCAGGAGACAGGGATTGAACACTGAAGCTTTCTTT
once	TRBJ1-1	NA	TRBV29-1	CSVLPGANTEAFF	TGCAGCGTGCTCCCGGGAGCTAACACTGAAGCTTTCTTT
NA	TRBJ2-7	TRBD1	TRBV7-2	CASSFGYTGTGSYEQYF	TGTGCCAGCAGCTTTGGATACACCGGGACAGGGTCCTACGAGCAGTACTTC
NA	TRBJ2-1	NA	TRBV5-1	CASSLGSNSYNEQFF	TGCGCCAGCAGCTTGGGTAGCAATTCCTACAATGAGCAGTTCTTC
NA	TRBJ2-7	NA	TRBV2	CASSVGRFEQYF	TGTGCCAGCAGCGTGGGACGCTTCGAGCAGTACTTC
NA	TRBJ2-7	TRBD1	TRBV4-3	CASSQGIGQVAYEQYF	TGCGCCAGCAGCCAAGGGATCGGACAGGTCGCCTACGAGCAGTACTTC
NA	TRBJ2-2	NA	TRBV12-3/TRBV12-4	CASREDVNTGELFF	TGTGCCAGCAGGGAGGACGTCAACACCGGGGAGCTGTTTTTT
few	TRBJ2-7	NA	TRBV27	CASSRVGAYEQYF	TGTGCCAGCAGCCGCGTTGGGGCCTACGAGCAGTACTTC
NA	TRBJ2-1	TRBD1	TRBV2	CASGQGVYNEQFF	TGTGCCAGCGGACAGGGGGTATACAATGAGCAGTTCTTC
few	TRBJ1-6	NA	TRBV12-3/TRBV12-4	CASSLSRGAGSPLHF	TGTGCCAGCAGTTTAAGTAGGGGGGCCGGTTCACCCCTCCACTTT
few	TRBJ1-5	TRBD1	TRBV3-1	CASSPGQEPNQPQHF	TGTGCCAGCAGTCCCGGACAGGAGCCAAATCAGCCCCAGCATTTT
few	TRBJ2-2	NA	TRBV6-5	CASSSNTRFRTGELFF	TGTGCCAGCAGTAGTAACACTAGGTTTCGGACCGGGGAGCTGTTTTTT
few	TRBJ2-3	TRBD1	TRBV7-3	CASSPGTGRTSTDTQYF	TGTGCCAGCAGCCCGGGGACAGGGAGAACTAGCACAGATACGCAGTATTTT
NA	TRBJ1-1	NA	TRBV4-3	CASSQDPYSFAAFF	TGCGCCAGCAGCCAAGACCCCTACAGTTTTGCAGCTTTCTTT
few	TRBJ2-7	TRBD2	TRBV20-1	CSASRTGRGYEQYF	TGCAGTGCTTCCCGGACCGGGAGGGGTTACGAGCAGTACTTC
few	TRBJ2-3	TRBD2	TRBV15	CATSRESSGGAEGTDTQYF	TGTGCCACCAGCAGAGAGAGTAGCGGGGGGGCCGAGGGCACAGATACGCAGTATTTT
once	TRBJ2-3	TRBD2	TRBV3-1	CACSQNGGAADTQYF	TGTGCCTGCAGCCAAAACGGGGGGGCGGCAGATACGCAGTATTTT
NA	TRBJ1-2	NA	TRBV7-2	CASAHGVYGYTF	TGTGCCAGCGCCCACGGGGTATATGGCTACACCTTC
NA	TRBJ2-1	TRBD2	TRBV4-3	CASSQNGPGGSYNEQFF	TGCGCCAGCAGCCAAAATGGGCCGGGAGGCTCCTACAATGAGCAGTTCTTC
NA	TRBJ1-2	NA	TRBV7-9	CASSLRDDYGYTF	TGTGCCAGCAGCTTAAGGGATGACTATGGCTACACCTTC
once	TRBJ2-5	TRBD2	TRBV20-1	CSARDGGGRQETQYF	TGCAGTGCTAGAGATGGGGGGGGGAGACAAGAGACCCAGTACTTC
NA	TRBJ1-1	NA	TRBV20-1	CSARVRRSGTEAFF	TGCAGTGCTAGAGTTCGGCGGTCGGGCACTGAAGCTTTCTTT
NA	TRBJ2-1	NA	TRBV5-1	CASSLATSRNYNEQFF	TGCGCCAGCAGCTTGGCCACTAGCCGGAACTACAATGAGCAGTTCTTC
NA	TRBJ1-6	NA	TRBV28	CATKTFDSPLHF	TGTGCCACCAAGACATTTGACTCACCCCTCCACTTT
many	TRBJ1-2	NA	TRBV10-3	CAISDPRDGNYGYTF	TGTGCCATCAGTGATCCTCGTGATGGGAACTATGGCTACACCTTC
few	TRBJ2-3	NA	TRBV29-1	CSVESSRDTQYF	TGCAGCGTTGAGTCCTCTAGGGATACGCAGTATTTT
NA	TRBJ2-3	TRBD2	TRBV20-1	CSARDGRAIFTDTQYF	TGCAGTGCTAGAGATGGGAGGGCCATTTTCACAGATACGCAGTATTTT
NA	TRBJ2-3	NA	TRBV11-2	CASRHPSTDTQYF	TGTGCCAGCAGACATCCTAGCACAGATACGCAGTATTTT
NA	TRBJ1-6	NA	TRBV4-1	CASSQFRGTYSYNSPLHF	TGCGCCAGCAGCCAATTCAGAGGGACGTACTCCTATAATTCACCCCTCCACTTT
NA	TRBJ1-5	NA	TRBV19	CASSIGQWNNQPQHF	TGTGCCAGTAGTATAGGACAGTGGAACAATCAGCCCCAGCATTTT
NA	TRBJ2-1	TRBD1	TRBV20-1	CSASPPTQGAYNEQFF	TGCAGTGCTAGCCCCCCCACGCAGGGGGCGTACAATGAGCAGTTCTTC
NA	TRBJ1-2	NA	TRBV6-5	CASRDVEGFYGYTF	TGTGCCAGCAGAGATGTCGAGGGGTTCTATGGCTACACCTTC
few	TRBJ1-1	NA	TRBV6-5	CASIKLRDTKLEAFF	TGTGCCAGCATCAAGCTCCGGGACACAAAATTGGAAGCTTTCTTT